This entry describes one TCR beta chain. Its target is unknown. Post-sort purity exceeded 95% for all sorted populations. This sample is part of a study of beta chain features in type 1 diabetes. With 7 bases clipped from V and 9 bases from J, the junction kept 5 bases outside the gene matches. Germline values: CDR1 SQVTM, CDR2 ANQGSEA. This CDR3 has 10 residues. The study reverse transcribed the entire isolated RNA, so it sequenced expressed TCRB transcripts. Samples of naive, central memory and regulatory T cells yielded a mean of around 3.5 million reads. Sequenced by immunoSEQ multiplex PCR; TCRdb stores in-frame clones only, minus some. The repertoire holds approximately 470,000 clones, with approximately 30% as singletons. Overall study results and limits: It was not settled here whether HLA type affects TCRB rearrangement.

The chain joins TRBV29-1 to TRBJ2-5, with 7 bases identical to TRBD2. The sequenced sample consisted of naive CD4+ T cells from blood. This clonotype was sampled from a young man in good health. This CDR3 reads CSAVTSAQYF. The CDR3 DNA reads as TGCAGCGCTGTCACTAGCGCCCAGTACTTC.